This TCR beta chain was recorded in a study of beta chain features in type 1 diabetes. Study results and limitations: Reads derived from cDNA could over-represent cells showing high TCR expression. Unsettled here was the matter of whether HLA type influences TCRB rearrangement. Type 1 diabetes patients showed a moderate but significant shortening of TCRB CDR3s in all four CD4+ subsets.

The CDR3 has 13 residues. In germline, CDR1 is SGHRS, CDR2 YFSETQ. V gave up 4 bases and J gave up 5 bases; unmatched junction bases: 2. With regard to this clone: Its specificity is not known.

Sequenced material consisted of expressed TCRB transcripts (all of the isolated RNA was reverse transcribed). Sequenced naive, central memory and regulatory T cell samples produced an average of around 3.9 million reads. Profiled with immunoSEQ multiplex PCR; TCRdb holds only in-frame clones, not every one. The sample has around 260,000 clones; roughly 24% are singletons. Central memory, naive, regulatory and stem cell-like memory CD4+ cells were sorted by CD45RO/CCR7/CD25/CD127/CD95/CD27. The chain is built from TRBV5-1 and TRBJ1-4; 7 bases are a match to TRBD1. Sequencing input: naive CD4+ T cells from blood. The sequence was obtained from a woman in her thirties with type 1 diabetes. This chain's CDR3 is CASSQDRNEKLFF. The CDR3 DNA is TGCGCCAGCAGCCAGGACAGGAATGAAAAACTGTTTTTT. The entire variable domain, with the rest obtained from reference TRBV5-1 and TRBJ1-4, is as follows: KAGVTQTPRYLIKTRGQQVTLSCSPISGHRSVSWYQQTPGQGLQFLFEYFSETQRNKGNFPGRFSGRQFSNSRSEMNVSTLELGDSALYLCASSQDRNEKLFFGSGTQLSVL.